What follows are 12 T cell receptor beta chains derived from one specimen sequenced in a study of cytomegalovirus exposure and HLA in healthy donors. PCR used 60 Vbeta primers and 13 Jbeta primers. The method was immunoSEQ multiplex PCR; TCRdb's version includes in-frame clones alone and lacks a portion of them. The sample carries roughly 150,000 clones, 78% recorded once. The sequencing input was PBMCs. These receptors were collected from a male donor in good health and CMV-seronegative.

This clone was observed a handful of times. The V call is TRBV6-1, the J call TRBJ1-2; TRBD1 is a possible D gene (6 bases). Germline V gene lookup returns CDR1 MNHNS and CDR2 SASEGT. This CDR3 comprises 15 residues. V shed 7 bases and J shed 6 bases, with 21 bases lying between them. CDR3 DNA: TGTGCCAGCACCCCCAGGGGCCTCGGAGCGGATGGCTACACCTTC. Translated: CASTPRGLGADGYTF.

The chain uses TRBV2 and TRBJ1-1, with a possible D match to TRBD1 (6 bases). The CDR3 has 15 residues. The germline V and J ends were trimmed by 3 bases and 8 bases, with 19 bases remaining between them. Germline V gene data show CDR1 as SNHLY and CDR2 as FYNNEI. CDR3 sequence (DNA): TGTGCCAGCAGTGATGAGGGGGTTGTTTCGGCCGAAGCTTTCTTT. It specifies CASSDEGVVSAEAFF.

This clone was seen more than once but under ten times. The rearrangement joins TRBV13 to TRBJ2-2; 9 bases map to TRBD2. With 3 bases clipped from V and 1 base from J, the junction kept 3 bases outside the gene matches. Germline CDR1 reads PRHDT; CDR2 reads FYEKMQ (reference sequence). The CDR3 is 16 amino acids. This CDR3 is CASSFRTSENTGELFF. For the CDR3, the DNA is TGTGCCAGCAGCTTCCGGACTAGCGAGAACACCGGGGAGCTGTTTTTT.

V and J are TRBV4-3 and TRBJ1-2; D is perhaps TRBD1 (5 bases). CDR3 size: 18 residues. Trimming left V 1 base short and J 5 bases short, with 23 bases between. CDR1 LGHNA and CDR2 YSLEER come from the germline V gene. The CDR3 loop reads CASSQGGGIDRMGYGYTF. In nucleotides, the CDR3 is TGCGCCAGCAGCCAAGGGGGTGGTATCGACAGAATGGGTTATGGCTACACCTTC.

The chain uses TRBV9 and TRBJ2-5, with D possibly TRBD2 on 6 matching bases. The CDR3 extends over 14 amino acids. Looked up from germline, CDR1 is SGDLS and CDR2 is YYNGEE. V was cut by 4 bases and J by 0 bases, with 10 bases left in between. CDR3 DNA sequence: TGTGCCAGCAGCTCCCGGGACTACCAAGAGACCCAGTACTTC. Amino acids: CASSSRDYQETQYF.

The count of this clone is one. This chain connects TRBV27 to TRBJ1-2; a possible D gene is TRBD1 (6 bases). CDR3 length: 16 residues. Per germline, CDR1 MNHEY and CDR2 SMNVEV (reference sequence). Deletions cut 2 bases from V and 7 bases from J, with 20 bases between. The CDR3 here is CASSLDGGPRMSGYTF. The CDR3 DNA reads TGTGCCAGCAGTTTAGACGGGGGGCCTCGAATGAGTGGCTACACCTTC.

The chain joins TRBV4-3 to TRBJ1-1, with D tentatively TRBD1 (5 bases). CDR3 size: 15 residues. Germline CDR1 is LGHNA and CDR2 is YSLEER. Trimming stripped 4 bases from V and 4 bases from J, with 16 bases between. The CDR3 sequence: CASSRGREGTTEAFF. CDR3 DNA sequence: TGCGCCAGCAGCCGCGGCAGGGAAGGAACCACTGAAGCTTTCTTT.

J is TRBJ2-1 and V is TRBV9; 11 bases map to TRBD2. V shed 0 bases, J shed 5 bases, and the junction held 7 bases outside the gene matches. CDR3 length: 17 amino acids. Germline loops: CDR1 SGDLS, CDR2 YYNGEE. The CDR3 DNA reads TGTGCCAGCAGCGTAGGGGCGGGGACTAGCGGCCACAATGAGCAGTTCTTC. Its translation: CASSVGAGTSGHNEQFF.

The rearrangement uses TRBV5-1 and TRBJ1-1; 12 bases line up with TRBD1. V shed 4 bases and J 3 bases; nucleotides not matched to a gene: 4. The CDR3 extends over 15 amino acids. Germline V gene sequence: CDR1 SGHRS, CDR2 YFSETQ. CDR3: CASSDGTGGYTEAFF. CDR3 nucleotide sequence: TGCGCCAGCAGCGACGGGACAGGGGGCTACACTGAAGCTTTCTTT.

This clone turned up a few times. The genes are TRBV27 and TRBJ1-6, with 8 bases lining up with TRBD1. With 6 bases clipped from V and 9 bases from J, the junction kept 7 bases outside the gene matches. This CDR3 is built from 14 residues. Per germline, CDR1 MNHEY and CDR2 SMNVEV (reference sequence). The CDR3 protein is CASSPQGAGSPLHF. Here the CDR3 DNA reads TGTGCCAGCAGCCCTCAGGGGGCCGGTTCACCCCTCCACTTT.

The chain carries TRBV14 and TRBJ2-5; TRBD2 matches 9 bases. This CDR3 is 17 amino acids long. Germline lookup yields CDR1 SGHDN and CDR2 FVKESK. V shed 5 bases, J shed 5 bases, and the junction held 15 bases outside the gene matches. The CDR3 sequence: CASSFFGGGRAKETQYF. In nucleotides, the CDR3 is TGTGCCAGCAGCTTCTTTGGAGGCGGGAGGGCCAAGGAGACCCAGTACTTC.

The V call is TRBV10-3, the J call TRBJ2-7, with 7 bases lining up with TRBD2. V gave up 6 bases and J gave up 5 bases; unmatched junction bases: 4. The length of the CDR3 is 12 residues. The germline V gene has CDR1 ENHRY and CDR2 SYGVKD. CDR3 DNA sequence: TGTGCCATCAGACGGACTAGTAACGAGCAGTACTTC. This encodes CAIRRTSNEQYF.